The 7 T cell receptor beta chains in this list originate from one sample, sequenced in a study of PD-L1 blockade in urothelial cancer (dated by TCRdb to about 2017). The meaning of the sample's time point label: peripheral blood 6 weeks after treatment start. Library generation was performed with the immunoSEQ multiplex PCR assay. TCRdb retrieved this table from immuneACCESS and kept in-frame rearrangements only. Not all clones are present; in checked studies, unresolved V genes account for under half, and no reason is known for the remainder. Here the sample has 100,000 to 150,000 clones; approximately 85% occur a single time. The ten largest clonotypes hold roughly 2.3% of the sample. The sample was PBMCs, taken around atezolizumab (anti-PD-L1) treatment. The receptors come from a man aged 45-60 years with urothelial cancer.

This clone was seen only once. The chain uses TRBV7-9 and TRBJ2-5; the D is unclear. Germline CDR1 SEHNR, CDR2 FQNEAQ (reference sequence). V was pared by 5 bases and J by 2 bases, with 12 bases between. The CDR3 is made up of 14 amino acids. The CDR3 DNA is TGTGCCAGCAGCATAAACACCATACAAGAGACCCAGTACTTC. Protein product: CASSINTIQETQYF.

The CDR3 nucleotides are TGTGCCAGCGGTGGTTGGACAGGGGAACGTACGCAGTATTTT. This codes for CASGGWTGERTQYF. The rearrangement joins TRBV27 to TRBJ2-3, with 9 bases fitting TRBD1. The germline V gene encodes CDR1 MNHEY and CDR2 SMNVEV (reference sequence). The CDR3 is 14 amino acids. V lost 8 bases to trimming and J lost 8 bases; unmatched junction nucleotides: 11.

The rearrangement uses TRBV2 and TRBJ2-1, with TRBD2 matching over 15 bases. The length of the CDR3 is 14 residues. V lost 8 bases, J lost 8 bases, and 4 bases stayed unmatched. From germline, CDR1 is SNHLY and CDR2 FYNNEI. The CDR3 protein is CASPGLAGGYEQFF. The DNA of the CDR3 is TGTGCCAGCCCGGGACTAGCGGGAGGTTATGAGCAGTTCTTC.

The chain joins TRBV7-8 to TRBJ1-5, with D hard to call. The V and J ends lost 8 bases and 2 bases respectively, with 19 bases between them. The CDR3 is 16 residues long. Germline V CDR1 and CDR2: SGHVS, FQNEAQ. The CDR3 nucleotides read TGTGCCAGCGGCACCGAGGCCCTGCTGGGCAATCAGCCCCAGCATTTT. It encodes CASGTEALLGNQPQHF.

The chain uses TRBV19 and TRBJ2-1; D is perhaps TRBD1 (5 bases). Trimming removed 5 bases at V and 7 bases at J, with 18 bases between. This CDR3 spans 15 amino acids. CDR1 LNHDA and CDR2 SQIVND come from the germline V gene (reference sequence). The CDR3 spells CASSPLSPTGNEQFF. The CDR3 region has the DNA TGTGCCAGTAGTCCACTAAGCCCAACAGGTAATGAGCAGTTCTTC.

The J gene is TRBJ2-2, the V gene TRBV19, with D uncertain. Germline values: CDR1 LNHDA, CDR2 SQIVND (reference sequence). CDR3 length equals 16 residues. Trimming cost V 5 bases and J 0 bases, with 13 bases left between them. In DNA, the CDR3 is TGTGCCAGTAGTCGGCGGCAGCTCGCGAACACCGGGGAGCTGTTTTTT. This codes for CASSRRQLANTGELFF. The whole variable domain, remainder taken from reference TRBV19 and TRBJ2-2, is DGGITQSPKYLFRKEGQNVTLSCEQNLNHDAMYWYRQDPGQGLRLIYYSQIVNDFQKGDIAEGYSVSREKKESFPLTVTSAQKNPTAFYLCASSRRQLANTGELFFGEGSRLTVL.

V and J are TRBV9 and TRBJ2-6, with D tentatively TRBD1 (6 bases). The V gene's germline CDR1 is SGDLS and CDR2 YYNGEE. Between the trimmed V and J ends, which lost 3 bases and 1 base, there was a span of 8 bases. The CDR3 is 15 residues long. The CDR3 loop reads CASSAGQSGANVLTF. In nucleotides, the CDR3 is TGTGCCAGCAGCGCCGGACAGTCTGGGGCCAACGTCCTGACTTTC.